This T cell receptor beta chain derives from a study of T-cell reconstitution after alpha-beta-depleted transplantation in children. For TCRbeta, the library was prepared with unique molecular identifiers. TCRdb ran MiXCR on the PCR reads and lists one entry per CDR3 protein. The sample has approximately 590,000 distinct CDR3 sequences, roughly a tenth seen once; the top ten hold less than 5%. In this sample, this clonotype turned up many times. This receptor was taken from a human donor who donated a stem cell graft to a child with acute myeloid leukemia. The specimen was PBMCs from the stem cell graft donor, collected from the stem cell graft.

The CDR3, as DNA: TGTGCCAGCAGTTCCGGACTAGCGGGAGGACAAGAGACCCAGTACTTC. Its translation is CASSSGLAGGQETQYF. The genes are TRBV6-2 or TRBV6-3 and TRBJ2-5, with 14 bases aligning to TRBD2. In germline, CDR1 is MNHEY, CDR2 SVGEGT. J gave up 2 bases and V 4 bases, and 3 bases lay outside the gene matches. The CDR3 length is 16 residues.